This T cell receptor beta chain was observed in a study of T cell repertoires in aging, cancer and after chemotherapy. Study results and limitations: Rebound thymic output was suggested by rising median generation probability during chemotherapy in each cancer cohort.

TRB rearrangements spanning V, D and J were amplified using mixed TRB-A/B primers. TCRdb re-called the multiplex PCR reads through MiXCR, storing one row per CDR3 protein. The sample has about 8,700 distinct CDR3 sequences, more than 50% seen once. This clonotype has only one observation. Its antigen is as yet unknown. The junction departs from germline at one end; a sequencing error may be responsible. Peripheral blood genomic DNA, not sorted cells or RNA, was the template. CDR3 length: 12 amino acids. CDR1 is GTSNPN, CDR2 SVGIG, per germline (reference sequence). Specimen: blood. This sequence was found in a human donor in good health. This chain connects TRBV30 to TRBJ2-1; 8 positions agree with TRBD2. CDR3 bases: TGTACCTGGGGACTAGCCTACAATGAGCAGTTCTTC. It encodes CTWGLAYNEQFF.